This T cell receptor beta chain was captured by sequencing in a study of T cell responses to AZD1222 COVID-19 vaccine. Findings and limits, study-wide: When two AZD1222 doses had been given, Spike-specific TCR breadth and depth rose. The CD4 TCRs associated with vaccination extended across spike and predominated at 160-218 and 743-854.

Concerning this clone itself: What it binds is unknown.

It was second doses at about 4 or about 12 weeks that were pooled. V shed 4 bases, J shed 2 bases, and the junction held 8 bases outside the gene matches. Looked up from germline, CDR1 is SGHRS and CDR2 is YFSETQ. The CDR3 runs 16 residues. Measured with immunoSEQ multiplex PCR; TCRdb has only the in-frame clones, and not every one. The sample lists about 150,000 clones; around 83% were seen once. The sequencing used peripheral blood, collected 28 days after the second AZD1222 dose. This clonotype was obtained from an adult who received the AZD1222 COVID-19 vaccine. The V gene is TRBV5-1, the J gene TRBJ2-3; 9 bases are shared with TRBD2. This CDR3 is CASSVSGRGVTDTQYF. The CDR3 nucleotides read TGCGCCAGCAGCGTTAGCGGGAGAGGGGTCACAGATACGCAGTATTTT. Together with reference TRBV5-1 and TRBJ2-3, the CDR3 gives the full variable domain: KAGVTQTPRYLIKTRGQQVTLSCSPISGHRSVSWYQQTPGQGLQFLFEYFSETQRNKGNFPGRFSGRQFSNSRSEMNVSTLELGDSALYLCASSVSGRGVTDTQYFGPGTRLTVL.